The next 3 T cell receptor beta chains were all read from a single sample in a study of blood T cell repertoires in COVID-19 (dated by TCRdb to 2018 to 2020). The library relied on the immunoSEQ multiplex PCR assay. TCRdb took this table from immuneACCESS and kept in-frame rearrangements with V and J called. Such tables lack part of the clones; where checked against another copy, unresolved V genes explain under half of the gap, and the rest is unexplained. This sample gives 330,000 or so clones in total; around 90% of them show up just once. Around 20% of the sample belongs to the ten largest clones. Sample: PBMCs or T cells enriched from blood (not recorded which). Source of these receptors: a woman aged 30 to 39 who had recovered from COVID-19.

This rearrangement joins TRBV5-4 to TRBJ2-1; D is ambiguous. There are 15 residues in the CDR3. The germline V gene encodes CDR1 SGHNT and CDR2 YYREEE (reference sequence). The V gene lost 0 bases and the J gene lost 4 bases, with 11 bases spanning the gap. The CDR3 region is CASSLGHAIYNEQFF. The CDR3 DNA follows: TGTGCCAGCAGCTTGGGACACGCCATTTACAATGAGCAGTTCTTC.

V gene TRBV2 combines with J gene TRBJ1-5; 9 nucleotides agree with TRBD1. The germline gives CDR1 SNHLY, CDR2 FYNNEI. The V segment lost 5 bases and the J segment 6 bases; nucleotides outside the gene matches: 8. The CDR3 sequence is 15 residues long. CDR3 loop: CASSRDRDRIQPQHF. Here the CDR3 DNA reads TGTGCCAGCAGTCGGGACAGGGATAGAATTCAGCCCCAGCATTTT.

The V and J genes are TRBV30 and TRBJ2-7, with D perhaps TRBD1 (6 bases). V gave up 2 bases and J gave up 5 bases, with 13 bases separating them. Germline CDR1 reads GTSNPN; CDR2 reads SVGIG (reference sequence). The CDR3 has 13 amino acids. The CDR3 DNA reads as TGTGCCTGGAGTATTACAGGGTTAAACGAGCAGTACTTC. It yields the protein CAWSITGLNEQYF.